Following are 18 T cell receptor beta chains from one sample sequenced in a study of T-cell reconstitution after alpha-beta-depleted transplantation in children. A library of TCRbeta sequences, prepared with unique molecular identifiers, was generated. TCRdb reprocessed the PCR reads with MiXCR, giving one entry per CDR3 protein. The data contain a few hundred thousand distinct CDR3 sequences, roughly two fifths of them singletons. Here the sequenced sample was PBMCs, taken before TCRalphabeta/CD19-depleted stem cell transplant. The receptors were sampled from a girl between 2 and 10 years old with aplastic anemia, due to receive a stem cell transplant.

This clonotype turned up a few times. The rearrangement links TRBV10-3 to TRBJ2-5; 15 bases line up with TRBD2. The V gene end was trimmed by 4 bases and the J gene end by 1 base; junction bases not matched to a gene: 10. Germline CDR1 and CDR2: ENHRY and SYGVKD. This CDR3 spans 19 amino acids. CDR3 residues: CAISGGLAGGGRIQETQYF. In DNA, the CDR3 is TGTGCCATCAGTGGAGGACTAGCGGGAGGGGGGAGAATCCAAGAGACCCAGTACTTC.

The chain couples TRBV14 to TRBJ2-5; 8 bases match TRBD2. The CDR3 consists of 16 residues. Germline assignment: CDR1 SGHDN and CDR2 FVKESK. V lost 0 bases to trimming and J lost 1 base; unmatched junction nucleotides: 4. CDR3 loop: CASSQETGGTQETQYF. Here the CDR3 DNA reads TGTGCCAGCAGCCAAGAGACGGGGGGGACCCAAGAGACCCAGTACTTC.

The CDR3 sequence is CRVRRGGSYEQYF. In nucleotides, the CDR3 is TGCAGAGTCCGCCGAGGGGGCTCCTACGAGCAGTACTTC. The rearrangement links TRBV20-1 to TRBJ2-7; a weak D match, TRBD1 (6 bases). The CDR3 has 13 amino acids. Germline assignment: CDR1 DFQATT and CDR2 SNEGSKA (reference sequence).

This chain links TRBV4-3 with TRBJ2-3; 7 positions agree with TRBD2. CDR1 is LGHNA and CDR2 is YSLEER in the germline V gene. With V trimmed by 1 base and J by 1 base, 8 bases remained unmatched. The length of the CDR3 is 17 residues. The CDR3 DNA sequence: TGCGCCAGCAGCCAAGGGGCCTCTGGGGGGGGCACAGATACGCAGTATTTT. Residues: CASSQGASGGGTDTQYF.

Here the CDR3 reads CAIRGATDTQYF. CDR3 nucleotides: TGTGCCATCCGGGGAGCCACAGATACGCAGTATTTT. The chain has TRBV10-3 and TRBJ2-3, with a possible D match to TRBD2 (5 bases). This CDR3 is built from 12 residues. Trimming stripped 8 bases from V and 2 bases from J, with 8 bases between. The V gene's germline CDR1 is ENHRY and CDR2 SYGVKD.

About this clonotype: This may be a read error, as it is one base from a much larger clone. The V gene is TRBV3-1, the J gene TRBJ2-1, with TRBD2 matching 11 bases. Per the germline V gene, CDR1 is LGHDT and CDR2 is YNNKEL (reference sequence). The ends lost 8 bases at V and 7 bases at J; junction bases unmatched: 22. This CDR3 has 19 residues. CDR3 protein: CASCLSYSGRASLVNEQFF. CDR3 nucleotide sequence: TGTGCCAGCTGTTTAAGTTATAGCGGGAGGGCCTCCTTGGTGAATGAGCAGTTCTTC.

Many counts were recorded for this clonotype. DNA of the CDR3: TGTGCCAGCAGCCATGGGGACAGGGCCTACGAGCAGTACTTC. This encodes CASSHGDRAYEQYF. The chain couples TRBV7-9 to TRBJ2-7, with 9 positions matching TRBD1. Unmatched junction bases numbered 4, after V lost 5 bases and J lost 2 bases. The CDR3 totals 14 residues. Germline CDR1 SEHNR, CDR2 FQNEAQ (reference sequence).

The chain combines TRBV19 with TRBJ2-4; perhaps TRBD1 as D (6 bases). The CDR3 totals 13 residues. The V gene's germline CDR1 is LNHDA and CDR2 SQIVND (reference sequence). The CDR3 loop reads CATGDTAKNIQYF. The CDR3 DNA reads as TGTGCTACTGGGGACACAGCCAAAAACATTCAGTACTTC.

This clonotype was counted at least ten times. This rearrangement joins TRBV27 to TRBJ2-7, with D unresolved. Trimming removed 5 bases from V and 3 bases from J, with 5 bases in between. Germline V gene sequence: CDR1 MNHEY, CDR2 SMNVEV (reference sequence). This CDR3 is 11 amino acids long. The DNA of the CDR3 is TGTGCCAGCAGTCCCTACTACGAGCAGTACTTC. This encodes CASSPYYEQYF.

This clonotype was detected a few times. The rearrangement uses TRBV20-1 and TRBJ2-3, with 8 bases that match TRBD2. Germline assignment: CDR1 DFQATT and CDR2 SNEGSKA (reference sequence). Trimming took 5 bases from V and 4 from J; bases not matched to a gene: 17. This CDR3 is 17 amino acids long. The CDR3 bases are TGCAGTGCTCGAGGCCCTAGCGGGCCCGGGGTAGCAGATACGCAGTATTTT. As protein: CSARGPSGPGVADTQYF.

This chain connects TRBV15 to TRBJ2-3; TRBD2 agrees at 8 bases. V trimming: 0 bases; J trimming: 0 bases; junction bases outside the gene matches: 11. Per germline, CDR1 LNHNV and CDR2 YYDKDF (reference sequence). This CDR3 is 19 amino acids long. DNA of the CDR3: TGTGCCACCAGCAGAGATGGCGGGGGGTTCCCATATAGCACAGATACGCAGTATTTT. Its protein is CATSRDGGGFPYSTDTQYF.

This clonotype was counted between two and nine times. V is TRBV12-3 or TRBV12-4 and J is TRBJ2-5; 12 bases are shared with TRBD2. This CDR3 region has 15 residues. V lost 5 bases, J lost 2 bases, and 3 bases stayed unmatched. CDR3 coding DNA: TGTGCCAGCAGTCCTAGCGGGGGGGCTCAAGAGACCCAGTACTTC. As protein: CASSPSGGAQETQYF.

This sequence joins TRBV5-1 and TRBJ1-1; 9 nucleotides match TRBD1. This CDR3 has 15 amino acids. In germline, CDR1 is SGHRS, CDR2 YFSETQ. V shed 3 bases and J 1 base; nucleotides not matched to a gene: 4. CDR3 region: CASSWGQGGNTEAFF. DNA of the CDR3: TGCGCCAGCAGCTGGGGACAGGGAGGGAACACTGAAGCTTTCTTT.

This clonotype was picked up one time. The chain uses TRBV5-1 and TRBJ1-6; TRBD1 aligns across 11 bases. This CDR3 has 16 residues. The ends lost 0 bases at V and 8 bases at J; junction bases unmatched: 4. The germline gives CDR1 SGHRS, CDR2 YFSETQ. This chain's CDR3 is CASSLGWGQGDSPLHF. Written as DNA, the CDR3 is TGCGCCAGCAGCTTGGGTTGGGGACAGGGGGATTCACCCCTCCACTTT. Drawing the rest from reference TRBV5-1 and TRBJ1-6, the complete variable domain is KAGVTQTPRYLIKTRGQQVTLSCSPISGHRSVSWYQQTPGQGLQFLFEYFSETQRNKGNFPGRFSGRQFSNSRSEMNVSTLELGDSALYLCASSLGWGQGDSPLHFGNGTRLTVT.

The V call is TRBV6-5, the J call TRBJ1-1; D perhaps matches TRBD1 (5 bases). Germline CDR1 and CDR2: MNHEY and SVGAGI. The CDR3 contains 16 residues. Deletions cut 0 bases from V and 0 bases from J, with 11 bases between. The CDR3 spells CASSYSYGGLNTEAFF. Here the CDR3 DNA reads TGTGCCAGCAGTTACTCTTACGGGGGGTTGAACACTGAAGCTTTCTTT.

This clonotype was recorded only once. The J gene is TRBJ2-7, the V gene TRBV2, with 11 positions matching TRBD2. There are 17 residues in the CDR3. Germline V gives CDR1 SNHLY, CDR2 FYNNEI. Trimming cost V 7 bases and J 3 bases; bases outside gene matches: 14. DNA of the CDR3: TGTGCCAGCACAGGGGGCCTAGCGGGAGGAAGGGACTACGAGCAGTACTTC. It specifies CASTGGLAGGRDYEQYF.

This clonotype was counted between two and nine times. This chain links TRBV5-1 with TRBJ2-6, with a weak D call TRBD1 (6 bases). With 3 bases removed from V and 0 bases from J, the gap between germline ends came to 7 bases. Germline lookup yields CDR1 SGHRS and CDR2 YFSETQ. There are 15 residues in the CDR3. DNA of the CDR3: TGCGCCAGCAGCTACAGGGACTCTGGGGCCAACGTCCTGACTTTC. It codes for CASSYRDSGANVLTF.

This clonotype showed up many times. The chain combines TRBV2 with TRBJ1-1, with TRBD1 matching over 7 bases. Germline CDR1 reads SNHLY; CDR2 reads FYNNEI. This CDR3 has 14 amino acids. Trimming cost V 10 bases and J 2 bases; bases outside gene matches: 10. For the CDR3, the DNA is TGTGCCACCCGGGGGCAGGGGGTTAACACTGAAGCTTTCTTT. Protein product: CATRGQGVNTEAFF.